The 23 T cell receptor beta chains presented below share a single source sample, sequenced in a study of OX40 agonist ivuxolimab in advanced cancers. Data came from immunoSEQ multiplex PCR; TCRdb stores just in-frame clones and leaves some out. The table includes just under 65,000 clones, about 90% detected once. The source was CD4+ or CD8+ T cells sorted from blood, collected in a trial of the OX40 agonist ivuxolimab. The receptors here all came from an adult with an advanced solid tumor such as melanoma, head and neck, liver or kidney cancer.

J is TRBJ2-7 and V is TRBV6-1, with 9 bases identical to TRBD1. CDR1 and CDR2 (germline): MNHNS, SASEGT. This CDR3 has 15 amino acids. V was pared by 6 bases and J by 4 bases, with 10 bases of the junction left unmatched. The CDR3 here is CASRGRDREKYEQYF. CDR3 DNA: TGTGCCAGCAGGGGCAGGGACAGGGAGAAGTACGAGCAGTACTTC.

The chain combines TRBV7-3 with TRBJ2-6; D might be TRBD1 (5 bases). Germline CDR1 is SGHTA and CDR2 is FQGTGA. V lost 2 bases and J 4 bases, leaving 9 bases between the germline ends. The CDR3 extends over 15 amino acids. The CDR3, as DNA: TGTGCCAGCAGCTTAGACAGTTCAGGGGCCAACGTCCTGACTTTC. It yields the protein CASSLDSSGANVLTF.

V is TRBV13 and J is TRBJ2-5, with a weak D call TRBD2 (5 bases). The better agreement between TRBJ2-7 and the DNA end casts doubt on the J call. From germline, CDR1 is PRHDT and CDR2 FYEKMQ (reference sequence). The CDR3 has 13 residues. CDR3 in DNA: TGTGCCAGCAGCCTGAGGCGGGCGGGCGAGCAGTACTTC. As protein: CASSLRRAGEQYF.

The gene calls are TRBV11-2 and TRBJ2-1, with 11 bases aligning to TRBD2. The CDR3 is 16 amino acids. V dropped 4 bases and J dropped 12; count of bases not matched to a gene: 14. Germline assignment: CDR1 SGHAT and CDR2 FQNNGV. The CDR3 reads CASSSHVASGRFRQFF. For the CDR3, the DNA is TGTGCCAGCAGCTCACACGTGGCTAGCGGGAGGTTCCGGCAGTTCTTC. Looking up the rest from reference TRBV11-2 and TRBJ2-1 gives the full variable domain: EAGVAQSPRYKIIEKRQSVAFWCNPISGHATLYWYQQILGQGPKLLIQFQNNGVVDDSQLPKDRFSAERLKGVDSTLKIQPAKLEDSAVYLCASSSHVASGRFRQFFGPGTRLTVL.

This clone was seen only a few times. J is TRBJ2-1 and V is TRBV19; D is perhaps TRBD1 or TRBD2 (5 bases each). CDR3 length: 13 amino acids. V was clipped by 1 base and J by 7 bases, with 8 bases between them. Germline V lookup: CDR1 LNHDA, CDR2 SQIVND (reference sequence). The CDR3 DNA follows: TGTGCCAGTAGTATAGGTGGGGGAAATGAGCAGTTCTTC. This gives the protein CASSIGGGNEQFF.

V gene TRBV6-4 combines with J gene TRBJ2-5; 10 bases agree with TRBD2. The CDR3 spans 17 residues. J was trimmed by 5 bases and V by 2 bases; bases with no gene match: 11. Germline V CDR1 and CDR2: MRHNA, SNTAGT. The CDR3 here is CASSDGLAENGSETQYF. The CDR3 coding sequence is TGTGCCAGCAGTGACGGACTAGCGGAAAACGGTAGTGAGACCCAGTACTTC.

The chain carries TRBV19 and TRBJ2-7, with D possibly TRBD1 on 6 matching bases. The CDR3 is 13 residues long. The germline gives CDR1 LNHDA, CDR2 SQIVND (reference sequence). Trimming took 4 bases from V and 6 from J, leaving 13 bases between them. The CDR3 nucleotides read TGTGCCAGTAGTAAGTCAGGGGTGGGCGAGCAGTACTTC. Translation: CASSKSGVGEQYF.

The J gene is TRBJ2-2, the V gene TRBV23-1; the D is unclear. TRBV23-1 is identified as an open reading frame with a role that is uncertain. Trimming cost V 0 bases and J 4 bases, with 18 bases left between them. The CDR3 runs to 18 residues. In DNA form, the CDR3 reads TGCGCCAGCAGTCAATCTTACGAGACACGCTACCCCACCGGGGAGCTGTTTTTT. It translates to CASSQSYETRYPTGELFF.

The chain carries TRBV7-3 and TRBJ2-3, with 7 nucleotides matching TRBD1. V dropped 4 bases and J dropped 0; count of bases not matched to a gene: 10. This CDR3 comprises 17 residues. Germline CDR1 is SGHTA and CDR2 is FQGTGA. In DNA form, the CDR3 reads TGTGCCAGCAGCTCAATTTGGACAGGCCCTAGCACAGATACGCAGTATTTT. Encoded protein: CASSSIWTGPSTDTQYF.

For the CDR3, the DNA is TGTGCCAGCAGCTGGGGGGCCAACGTCCTGACTTTC. It specifies CASSWGANVLTF. The chain combines TRBV28 with TRBJ2-6; no firm D call. This CDR3 has 12 amino acids. CDR1 and CDR2 from the germline V gene are MDHEN and SYDVKM. Trimming took off 6 bases at V and 4 bases at J, with 4 bases between the two ends.

This chain links TRBV7-8 with TRBJ2-5, with 7 bases fitting TRBD2. This CDR3 is built from 16 residues. V shed 1 base, J shed 4 bases, and the junction held 9 bases outside the gene matches. Germline CDR1 SGHVS, CDR2 FQNEAQ. The CDR3: CASSLVRGRSGETQYF. The CDR3, as DNA: TGTGCCAGCAGCTTAGTGCGCGGGAGAAGTGGAGAGACCCAGTACTTC.

The chain couples TRBV5-1 to TRBJ2-1; 8 bases match TRBD1. V was pared by 4 bases and J by 8 bases, with 5 bases of the junction left unmatched. The CDR3 loop spans 13 amino acids. CDR1 is SGHRS and CDR2 is YFSETQ in the germline V gene. The CDR3 protein is CASSIGQGYEQFF. CDR3 DNA: TGCGCCAGCAGCATAGGACAGGGCTATGAGCAGTTCTTC.

The rearrangement links TRBV28 to TRBJ1-2; D gene ambiguous. CDR1 MDHEN and CDR2 SYDVKM come from the germline V gene. The CDR3 is 11 residues long. Trimming removed 7 bases at V and 2 bases at J, with 5 bases between. CDR3 sequence: CASKMNYGYTF. DNA of the CDR3: TGTGCCAGCAAGATGAACTATGGCTACACCTTC.

The genes are TRBV5-1 and TRBJ2-7; the match to TRBD2 covers 12 bases. CDR3 size: 15 residues. V gave up 8 bases and J gave up 2 bases; unmatched junction bases: 8. Germline V lookup: CDR1 SGHRS, CDR2 YFSETQ. The CDR3 DNA sequence: TGCGCCAGTTCGACTAGCGGGAGTTGGACCTACGAGCAGTACTTC. This codes for CASSTSGSWTYEQYF.

On this clone itself: At one end, the junction sequence differs from germline, possibly due to a read error. The sample holds other DNA sequences that translate to the same CDR3. The chain employs TRBV5-4 and TRBJ2-1; D perhaps matches TRBD1 (5 bases). The germline V gene encodes CDR1 SGHNT and CDR2 YYREEE (reference sequence). CDR3 length equals 13 residues. The CDR3 bases are TGCGCCAGCAGCACCACAGGTTCTAATGAGCAGTTCTTC. It yields the protein CASSTTGSNEQFF.

The chain is built from TRBV7-8 and TRBJ2-1; 15 bases are a match to TRBD2. After removal of 5 bases from V and 7 bases from J, the junction contained 6 bases not matched to a gene. The CDR3 is 16 amino acids. Per the germline V gene, CDR1 is SGHVS and CDR2 is FQNEAQ. Here the CDR3 reads CASSRTSGRASNEQFF. The CDR3 DNA reads as TGTGCCAGCAGCCGGACTAGCGGGAGGGCCTCAAATGAGCAGTTCTTC.

The rearrangement joins TRBV27 to TRBJ2-1; D possibly uses TRBD1 or TRBD2 (6 bases each). The CDR3 is made up of 16 amino acids. CDR1 MNHEY and CDR2 SMNVEV come from the germline V gene (reference sequence). The V end lost 3 bases, the J end lost 9 bases, and 21 bases lay between the germline ends. CDR3 loop: CASSLGDRNRAGEQFF. The CDR3 DNA is TGTGCCAGCAGTTTGGGCGACAGGAACCGAGCGGGTGAGCAGTTCTTC.

The CDR3, as DNA: TGTGCCAGCAGCTTGGTGGGTTCTAACTATGGCTACACCTTC. Translation gives CASSLVGSNYGYTF. The chain joins TRBV5-4 to TRBJ1-2; no reliable D call. The germline CDR1 and CDR2 sequences are SGHNT and YYREEE (reference sequence). Trimming removed 0 bases from V and 0 bases from J, with 6 bases in between. The CDR3 length is 14 residues.

V is TRBV10-3 and J is TRBJ1-4; the D gene is possibly TRBD1 (6 bases). CDR3 length: 15 residues. Trimming shortened V by 2 bases and J by 10 bases, and 17 bases separated the two germline ends. Per germline, CDR1 ENHRY and CDR2 SYGVKD. In DNA, the CDR3 is TGTGCCATCAGTGAGGCGACAGGACAATCCGGAAAACTGTTTTTT. Its protein is CAISEATGQSGKLFF.

The chain joins TRBV10-2 to TRBJ2-3, with TRBD2 matching over 13 bases. The J segment lost 6 bases and the V segment lost 6 bases, leaving 12 bases of the junction unmatched. Germline CDR1 reads WSHSY; CDR2 reads SAAADI. The CDR3 consists of 17 residues. The CDR3 nucleotides are TGCGCCAGCAGGTTGACACTAGCGGGAGGGCCATCGGATACGCAGTATTTT. Amino acid sequence: CASRLTLAGGPSDTQYF.

This clone was observed a single time. This chain links TRBV15 with TRBJ2-7; 7 bases agree with TRBD2. CDR1 and CDR2 (germline): LNHNV, YYDKDF (reference sequence). The V segment lost 0 bases and the J segment 0 bases; nucleotides outside the gene matches: 5. The CDR3 has 16 amino acids. The CDR3: CATSRDRGGSSYEQYF. For the CDR3, the DNA is TGTGCCACCAGCAGAGATCGCGGGGGAAGCTCCTACGAGCAGTACTTC.

V and J are TRBV2 and TRBJ1-5; no firm D call. CDR1 SNHLY and CDR2 FYNNEI come from the germline V gene. The CDR3 spans 14 residues. V lost 4 bases, J lost 0 bases, and 7 bases lay in between. This CDR3 is CASSGGSSNQPQHF. The DNA of the CDR3 is TGTGCCAGCAGTGGAGGGAGTAGCAATCAGCCCCAGCATTTT.

This rearrangement joins TRBV28 to TRBJ2-6; tentative D call: TRBD2 (6 bases). Per germline, CDR1 MDHEN and CDR2 SYDVKM. Trimming took off 8 bases at V and 2 bases at J, with 19 bases between the two ends. CDR3 size: 17 residues. CDR3 sequence: CASLRRRVITGANVLTF. The CDR3 region has the DNA TGTGCCAGCCTCCGTCGGAGGGTGATTACTGGGGCCAACGTCCTGACTTTC.